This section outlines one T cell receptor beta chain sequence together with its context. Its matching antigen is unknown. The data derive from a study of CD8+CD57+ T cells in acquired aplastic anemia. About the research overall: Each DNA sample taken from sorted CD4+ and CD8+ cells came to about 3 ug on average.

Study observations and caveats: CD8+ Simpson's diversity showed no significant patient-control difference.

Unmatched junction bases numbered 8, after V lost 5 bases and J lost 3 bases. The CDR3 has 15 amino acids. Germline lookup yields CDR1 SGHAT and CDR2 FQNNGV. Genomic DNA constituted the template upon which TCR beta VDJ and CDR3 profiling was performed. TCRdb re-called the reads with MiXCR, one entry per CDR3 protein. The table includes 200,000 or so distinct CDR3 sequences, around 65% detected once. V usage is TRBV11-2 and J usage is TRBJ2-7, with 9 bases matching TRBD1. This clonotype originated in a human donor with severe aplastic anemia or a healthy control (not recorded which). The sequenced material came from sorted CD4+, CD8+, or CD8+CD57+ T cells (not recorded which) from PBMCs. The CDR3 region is CASSRAGQGYYEQYF. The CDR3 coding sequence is TGTGCCAGCAGCCGCGCGGGACAGGGCTACTACGAGCAGTACTTC. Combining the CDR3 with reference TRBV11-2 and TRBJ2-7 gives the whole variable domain EAGVAQSPRYKIIEKRQSVAFWCNPISGHATLYWYQQILGQGPKLLIQFQNNGVVDDSQLPKDRFSAERLKGVDSTLKIQPAKLEDSAVYLCASSRAGQGYYEQYFGPGTRLTVT.